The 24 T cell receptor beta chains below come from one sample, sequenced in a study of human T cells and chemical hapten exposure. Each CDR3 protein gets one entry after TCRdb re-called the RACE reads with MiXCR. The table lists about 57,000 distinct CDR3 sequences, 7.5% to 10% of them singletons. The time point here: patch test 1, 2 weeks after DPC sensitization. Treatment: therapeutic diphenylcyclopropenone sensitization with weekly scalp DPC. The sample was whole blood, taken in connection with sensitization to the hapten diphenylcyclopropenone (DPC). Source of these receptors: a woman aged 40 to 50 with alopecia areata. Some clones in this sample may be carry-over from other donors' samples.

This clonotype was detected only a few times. The CDR3 is CASSRQGGDIQYF. The CDR3 DNA is TGTGCCAGCAGCCGACAGGGTGGGGACATTCAGTACTTC. The chain carries TRBV7-9 and TRBJ2-4; TRBD1 matches 7 bases. CDR1 and CDR2 from the germline V gene are SEHNR and FQNEAQ (reference sequence). V was pared by 5 bases and J by 8 bases, with 6 bases of the junction left unmatched. The CDR3 is 13 amino acids.

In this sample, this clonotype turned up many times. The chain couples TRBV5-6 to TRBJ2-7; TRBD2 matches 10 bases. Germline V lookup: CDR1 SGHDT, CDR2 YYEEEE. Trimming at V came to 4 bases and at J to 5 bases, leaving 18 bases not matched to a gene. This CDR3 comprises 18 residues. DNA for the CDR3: TGTGCCAGCAGCGGCGCCCTCGCTGGGGGACTAGCGATCCACGAGCAGTACTTC. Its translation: CASSGALAGGLAIHEQYF. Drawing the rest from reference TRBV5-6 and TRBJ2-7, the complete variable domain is DAGVTQSPTHLIKTRGQQVTLRCSPKSGHDTVSWYQQALGQGPQFIFQYYEEEERQRGNFPDRFSGHQFPNYSSELNVNALLLGDSALYLCASSGALAGGLAIHEQYFGPGTRLTVT.

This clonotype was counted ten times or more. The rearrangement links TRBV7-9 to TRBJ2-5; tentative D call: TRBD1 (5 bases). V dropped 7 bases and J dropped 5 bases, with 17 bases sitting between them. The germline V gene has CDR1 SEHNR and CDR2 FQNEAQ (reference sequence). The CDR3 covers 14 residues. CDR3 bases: TGTGCCAGCACTCCGGACACTTCGTCGGAGACCCAGTACTTC. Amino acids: CASTPDTSSETQYF.

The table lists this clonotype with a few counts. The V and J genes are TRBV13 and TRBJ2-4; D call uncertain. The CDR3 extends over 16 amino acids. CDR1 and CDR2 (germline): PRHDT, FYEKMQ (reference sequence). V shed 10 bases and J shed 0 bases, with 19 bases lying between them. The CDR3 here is CATSGARPLAKNIQYF. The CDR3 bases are TGTGCCACCTCAGGAGCGAGGCCCCTAGCCAAAAACATTCAGTACTTC.

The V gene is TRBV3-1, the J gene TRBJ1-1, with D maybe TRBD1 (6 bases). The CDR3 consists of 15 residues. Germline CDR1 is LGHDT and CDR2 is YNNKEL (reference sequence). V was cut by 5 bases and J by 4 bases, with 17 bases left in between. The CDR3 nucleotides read TGTGCCAGCAGCTCGACAACAGGGTTACGCACTGAAGCTTTCTTT. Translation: CASSSTTGLRTEAFF.

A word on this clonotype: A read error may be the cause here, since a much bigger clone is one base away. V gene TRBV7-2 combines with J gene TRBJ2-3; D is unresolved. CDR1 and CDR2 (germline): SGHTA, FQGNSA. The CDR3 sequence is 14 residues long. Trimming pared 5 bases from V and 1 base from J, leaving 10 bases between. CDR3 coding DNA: TGTGCCAGCAGCATAGGTGGCGGCACAGATACGCAGTATTTT. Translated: CASSIGGGTDTQYF.

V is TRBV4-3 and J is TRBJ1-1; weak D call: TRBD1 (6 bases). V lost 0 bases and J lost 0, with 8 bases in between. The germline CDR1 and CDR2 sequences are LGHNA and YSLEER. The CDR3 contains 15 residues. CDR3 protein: CASSQEPGVNTEAFF. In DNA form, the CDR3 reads TGCGCCAGCAGCCAAGAACCAGGGGTGAACACTGAAGCTTTCTTT.

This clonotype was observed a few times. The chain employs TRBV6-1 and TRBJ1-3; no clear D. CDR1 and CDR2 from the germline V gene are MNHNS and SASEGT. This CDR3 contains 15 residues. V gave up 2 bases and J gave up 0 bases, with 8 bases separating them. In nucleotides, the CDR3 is TGTGCCAGCAGTGAATCAGTGGACTCTGGAAACACCATATATTTT. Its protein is CASSESVDSGNTIYF.

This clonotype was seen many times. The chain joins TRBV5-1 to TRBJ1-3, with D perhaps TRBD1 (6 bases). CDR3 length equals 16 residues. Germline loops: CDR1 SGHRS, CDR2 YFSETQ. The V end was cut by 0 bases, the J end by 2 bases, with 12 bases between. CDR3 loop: CASSLETGGTGNTIYF. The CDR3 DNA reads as TGCGCCAGCAGCTTGGAAACGGGGGGCACTGGAAACACCATATATTTT.

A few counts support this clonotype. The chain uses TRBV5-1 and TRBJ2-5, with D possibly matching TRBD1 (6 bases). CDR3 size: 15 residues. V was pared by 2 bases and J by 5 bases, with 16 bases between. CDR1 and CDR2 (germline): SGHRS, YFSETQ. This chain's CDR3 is CASSLGGHQGETQYF. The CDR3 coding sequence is TGCGCCAGCAGCTTAGGTGGACATCAGGGGGAGACCCAGTACTTC.

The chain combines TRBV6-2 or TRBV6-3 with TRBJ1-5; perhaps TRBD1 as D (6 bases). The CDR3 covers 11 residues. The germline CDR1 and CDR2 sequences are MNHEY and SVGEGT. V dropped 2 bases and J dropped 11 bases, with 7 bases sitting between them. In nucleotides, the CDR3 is TGTGCCAGCAGTTACCGGGACACCCAGCATTTT. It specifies CASSYRDTQHF.

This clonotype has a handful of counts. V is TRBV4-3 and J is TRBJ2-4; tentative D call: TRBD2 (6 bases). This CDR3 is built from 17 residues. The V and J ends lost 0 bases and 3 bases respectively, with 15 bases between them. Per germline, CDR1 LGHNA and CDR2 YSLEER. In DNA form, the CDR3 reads TGCGCCAGCAGCCAAGATCAAGGCGGGGAGGACAAAAACATTCAGTACTTC. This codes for CASSQDQGGEDKNIQYF.

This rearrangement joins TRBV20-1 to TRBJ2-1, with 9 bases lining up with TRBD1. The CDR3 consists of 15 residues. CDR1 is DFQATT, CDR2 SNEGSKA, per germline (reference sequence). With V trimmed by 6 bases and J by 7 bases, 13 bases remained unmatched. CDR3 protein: CSARQGGLGRNEQFF. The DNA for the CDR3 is TGCAGTGCAAGACAGGGGGGTTTGGGAAGGAATGAGCAGTTCTTC.

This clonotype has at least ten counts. The CDR3 here is CSAGRDTQYF. The DNA of the CDR3 is TGCAGTGCGGGCAGAGATACGCAGTATTTT. The V gene is TRBV20-1, the J gene TRBJ2-3, with D unclear. V lost 6 bases, J lost 5 bases, and 6 bases lay in between. Germline CDR1 DFQATT, CDR2 SNEGSKA (reference sequence). This CDR3 spans 10 amino acids.

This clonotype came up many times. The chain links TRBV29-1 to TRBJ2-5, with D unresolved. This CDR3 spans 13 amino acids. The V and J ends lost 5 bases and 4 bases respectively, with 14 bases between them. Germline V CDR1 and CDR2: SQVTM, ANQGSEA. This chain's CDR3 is CSVNTDLIETQYF. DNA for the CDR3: TGCAGCGTTAACACCGACTTAATAGAGACCCAGTACTTC.

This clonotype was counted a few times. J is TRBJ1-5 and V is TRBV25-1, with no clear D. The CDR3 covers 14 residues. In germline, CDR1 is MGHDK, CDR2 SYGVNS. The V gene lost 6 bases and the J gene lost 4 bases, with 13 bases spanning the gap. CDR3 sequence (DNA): TGTGCCAGCAGGAAAGGAGGAGGGAATCAGCCCCAGCATTTT. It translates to CASRKGGGNQPQHF.

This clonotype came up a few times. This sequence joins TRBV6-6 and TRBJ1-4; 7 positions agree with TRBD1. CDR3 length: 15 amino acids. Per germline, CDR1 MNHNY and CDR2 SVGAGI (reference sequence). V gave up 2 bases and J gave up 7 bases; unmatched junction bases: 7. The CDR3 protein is CASSYEGAQGEKLFF. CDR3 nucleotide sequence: TGTGCCAGCAGTTACGAGGGGGCGCAAGGTGAAAAACTGTTTTTT.

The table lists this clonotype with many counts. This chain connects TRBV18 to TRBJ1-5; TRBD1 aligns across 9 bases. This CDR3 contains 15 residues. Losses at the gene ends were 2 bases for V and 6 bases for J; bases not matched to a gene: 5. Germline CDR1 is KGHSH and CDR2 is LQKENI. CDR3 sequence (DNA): TGTGCCAGCTCACCAACAGGGGGCCGGGTTCAGCCCCAGCATTTT. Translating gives CASSPTGGRVQPQHF.

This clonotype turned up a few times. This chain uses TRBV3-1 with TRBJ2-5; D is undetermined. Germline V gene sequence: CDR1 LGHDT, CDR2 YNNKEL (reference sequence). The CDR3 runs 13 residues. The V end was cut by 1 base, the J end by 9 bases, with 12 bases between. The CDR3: CASSQGTPGSQYF. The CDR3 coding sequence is TGTGCCAGCAGCCAAGGGACCCCAGGCTCCCAGTACTTC.

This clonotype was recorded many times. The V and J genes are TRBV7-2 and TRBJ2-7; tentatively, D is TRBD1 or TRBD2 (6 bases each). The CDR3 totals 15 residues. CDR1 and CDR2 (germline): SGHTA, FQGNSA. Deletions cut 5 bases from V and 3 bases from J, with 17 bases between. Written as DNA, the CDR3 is TGTGCCAGCAGCCCCAGAGCCGGGGGCCGCTACGAGCAGTACTTC. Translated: CASSPRAGGRYEQYF.

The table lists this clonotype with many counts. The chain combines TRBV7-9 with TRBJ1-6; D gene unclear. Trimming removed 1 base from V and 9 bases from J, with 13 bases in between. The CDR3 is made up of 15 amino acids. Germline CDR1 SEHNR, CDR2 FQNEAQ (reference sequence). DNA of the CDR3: TGTGCCAGCAGCTTAGTCGCCAGTCCTCGTTCACCCCTCCACTTT. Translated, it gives CASSLVASPRSPLHF.

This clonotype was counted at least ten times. The CDR3 DNA sequence: TGTGCCAGCACCGGGACCACGGGGACCGGGGAGCTGTTTTTT. Translated: CASTGTTGTGELFF. The genes are TRBV2 and TRBJ2-2; D may match TRBD1 or TRBD2 (5 bases each). Germline CDR1 and CDR2: SNHLY and FYNNEI. The ends were cut back, 7 bases at V and 5 bases at J, with 14 bases in the middle. The CDR3 consists of 14 residues.

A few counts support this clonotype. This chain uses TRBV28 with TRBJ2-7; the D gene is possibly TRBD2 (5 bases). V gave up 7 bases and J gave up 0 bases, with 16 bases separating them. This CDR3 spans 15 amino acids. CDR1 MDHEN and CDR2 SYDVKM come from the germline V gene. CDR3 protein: CASTPFRGSSYEQYF. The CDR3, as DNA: TGTGCCAGCACCCCGTTTCGGGGTTCCTCCTACGAGCAGTACTTC.

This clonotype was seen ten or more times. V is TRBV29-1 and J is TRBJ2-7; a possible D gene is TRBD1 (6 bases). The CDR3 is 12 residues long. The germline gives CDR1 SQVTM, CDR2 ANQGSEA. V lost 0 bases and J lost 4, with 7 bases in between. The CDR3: CSVEDQGYEQYF. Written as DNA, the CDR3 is TGCAGCGTTGAAGATCAGGGGTACGAGCAGTACTTC.